This is a list of T cell receptor beta chains from one sample in a study of blood T cell repertoires in COVID-19. Profiling relied on immunoSEQ multiplex PCR, and the TCRdb table lists in-frame clones only, not all of them. The sample holds some 140,000 clones, about 90% seen once. Sequencing was done on a sample of peripheral blood. These receptors originate from a man aged 45-60 years with acute or convalescent COVID-19. The CDR3 runs from the conserved cysteine through the conserved F or W. D genes are given only for firm matches. Clone sizes are given selectively: once, few, many, or a class where the clone is expanded.

J gene: TRBJ2-3; D gene: .; CDR3 length: 16; V gene: TRBV7-9; clone size: .; CDR3 protein: CASSLGAGDVVDTQYF; CDR3 DNA: TGTGCCAGCAGCTTAGGGGCAGGGGACGTGGTAGATACGCAGTATTTT
J gene: TRBJ1-6; D gene: TRBD1; CDR3 length: 14; V gene: TRBV5-1; clone size: .; CDR3 protein: CASSGDRGGAPLHF; CDR3 DNA: TGCGCCAGCAGCGGGGACAGGGGAGGTGCACCCCTCCACTTT
J gene: TRBJ1-2; D gene: .; CDR3 length: 16; V gene: TRBV6-6; clone size: few; CDR3 protein: CASSYSPLGGGVGYTF; CDR3 DNA: TGTGCCAGCAGTTACTCGCCCCTCGGGGGGGGAGTTGGCTACACCTTC
J gene: TRBJ2-5; D gene: .; CDR3 length: 11; V gene: TRBV9; clone size: .; CDR3 protein: CASSRGETQYF; CDR3 DNA: TGTGCCAGCAGCCGCGGGGAGACCCAGTACTTC
J gene: TRBJ1-1; D gene: TRBD1; CDR3 length: 13; V gene: TRBV5-1; clone size: .; CDR3 protein: CATRQGVNTEAFF; CDR3 DNA: TGCGCCACCCGACAGGGGGTGAACACTGAAGCTTTCTTT
J gene: TRBJ1-3; D gene: .; CDR3 length: 15; V gene: TRBV3-1/TRBV3-2; clone size: .; CDR3 protein: CASRFGHSSGNTIYF; CDR3 DNA: TGTGCCAGCAGATTCGGACATTCCTCTGGAAACACCATATATTTT
J gene: TRBJ2-2; D gene: .; CDR3 length: 15; V gene: TRBV7-6; clone size: .; CDR3 protein: CASSPMTGNTGELFF; CDR3 DNA: TGTGCCAGCAGCCCCATGACAGGGAACACCGGGGAGCTGTTTTTT
J gene: TRBJ1-1; D gene: TRBD1; CDR3 length: 15; V gene: TRBV7-9; clone size: .; CDR3 protein: CASSPRDRSNTEAFF; CDR3 DNA: TGTGCCAGCAGCCCCCGGGACAGATCAAACACTGAAGCTTTCTTT
J gene: TRBJ1-5; D gene: .; CDR3 length: 14; V gene: TRBV6-1; clone size: once; CDR3 protein: CASSEAAGNQPQHF; CDR3 DNA: TGTGCCAGCAGTGAAGCGGCGGGGAATCAGCCCCAGCATTTT
J gene: TRBJ2-1; D gene: .; CDR3 length: 14; V gene: TRBV10-1; clone size: .; CDR3 protein: CASSRRATDNEQFF; CDR3 DNA: TGCGCCAGCAGCCGCAGGGCTACCGACAATGAGCAGTTCTTC
J gene: TRBJ1-5; D gene: TRBD1; CDR3 length: 16; V gene: TRBV4-1; clone size: once; CDR3 protein: CASSHPQGGSNQPQHF; CDR3 DNA: TGCGCCAGCAGCCACCCCCAGGGGGGTAGCAATCAGCCCCAGCATTTT
J gene: TRBJ2-2; D gene: .; CDR3 length: 17; V gene: TRBV7-2; clone size: .; CDR3 protein: CASSFPQPGINTGELFF; CDR3 DNA: TGTGCCAGCAGCTTCCCCCAGCCAGGGATAAACACCGGGGAGCTGTTTTTT
J gene: TRBJ1-2; D gene: .; CDR3 length: 12; V gene: TRBV19; clone size: .; CDR3 protein: CASNTGGYGYTF; CDR3 DNA: TGTGCCAGTAACACCGGGGGCTATGGCTACACCTTC
J gene: TRBJ2-3; D gene: .; CDR3 length: 12; V gene: TRBV6-4; clone size: .; CDR3 protein: CALTGGTRLQYF; CDR3 DNA: TGTGCCCTGACGGGCGGGACCCGGCTGCAGTATTTT
J gene: TRBJ1-2; D gene: TRBD1; CDR3 length: 15; V gene: TRBV11-2; clone size: .; CDR3 protein: CASSSGQGALYGYTF; CDR3 DNA: TGTGCCAGCAGCTCCGGACAGGGGGCCTTATATGGCTACACCTTC
J gene: TRBJ1-6; D gene: TRBD1; CDR3 length: 14; V gene: TRBV5-6; clone size: .; CDR3 protein: CASSSGQGRSPLHF; CDR3 DNA: TGTGCCAGCAGCTCGGGACAGGGCAGATCACCCCTCCACTTT
J gene: TRBJ2-7; D gene: TRBD2; CDR3 length: 17; V gene: TRBV4-2; clone size: .; CDR3 protein: CASSQGLGLAGGPRAYF; CDR3 DNA: TGTGCCAGCAGCCAAGGACTGGGACTAGCGGGAGGGCCCCGGGCGTACTTC
J gene: TRBJ2-5; D gene: .; CDR3 length: 13; V gene: TRBV2; clone size: few; CDR3 protein: CASSEPFQETQYF; CDR3 DNA: TGTGCCAGCAGTGAACCCTTTCAAGAGACCCAGTACTTC
J gene: TRBJ1-1; D gene: TRBD1; CDR3 length: 15; V gene: TRBV6-5; clone size: .; CDR3 protein: CASSYPGGQITEAFF; CDR3 DNA: TGTGCCAGCAGTTACCCAGGGGGCCAGATCACTGAAGCTTTCTTT
J gene: TRBJ1-1; D gene: .; CDR3 length: 15; V gene: TRBV4-3; clone size: .; CDR3 protein: CASSQNSQGNTEAFF; CDR3 DNA: TGCGCCAGCAGCCAAAACAGCCAGGGGAACACTGAAGCTTTCTTT
J gene: TRBJ1-6; D gene: TRBD1; CDR3 length: 14; V gene: TRBV18; clone size: few; CDR3 protein: CASSPAGGDSPLHF; CDR3 DNA: TGTGCCAGCTCACCAGCAGGGGGTGATTCACCCCTCCACTTT
J gene: TRBJ2-7; D gene: .; CDR3 length: 13; V gene: TRBV2; clone size: .; CDR3 protein: CASGGGVTYEQYF; CDR3 DNA: TGTGCCAGCGGAGGGGGCGTCACCTACGAGCAGTACTTC
J gene: TRBJ1-1; D gene: .; CDR3 length: 13; V gene: TRBV19; clone size: .; CDR3 protein: CASSLSGLTEAFF; CDR3 DNA: TGTGCCAGTAGTCTGTCCGGTCTTACTGAAGCTTTCTTT
J gene: TRBJ2-1; D gene: TRBD1; CDR3 length: 15; V gene: TRBV7-3; clone size: .; CDR3 protein: CASSLQGAGYNEQFF; CDR3 DNA: TGTGCCAGCAGTCTACAGGGGGCAGGCTACAATGAGCAGTTCTTC
J gene: TRBJ2-2; D gene: .; CDR3 length: 14; V gene: TRBV5-4; clone size: .; CDR3 protein: CASSPGHYTGELFF; CDR3 DNA: TGTGCCAGCAGCCCTGGACACTACACCGGGGAGCTGTTTTTT
J gene: TRBJ1-3; D gene: TRBD1; CDR3 length: 18; V gene: TRBV4-3; clone size: once; CDR3 protein: CASSQAGTEQRSGNTIYF; CDR3 DNA: TGCGCCAGCAGCCAAGCGGGGACAGAACAACGCTCTGGAAACACCATATATTTT
J gene: TRBJ2-3; D gene: TRBD1; CDR3 length: 14; V gene: TRBV5-1; clone size: .; CDR3 protein: CASTLQGRTDTQYF; CDR3 DNA: TGCGCCAGCACGCTACAGGGGCGCACAGATACGCAGTATTTT
J gene: TRBJ2-5; D gene: .; CDR3 length: 15; V gene: TRBV25-1; clone size: .; CDR3 protein: CASSDVLGFQETQYF; CDR3 DNA: TGTGCCAGCAGTGATGTTCTCGGGTTTCAAGAGACCCAGTACTTC